Following are 21 T cell receptor beta chains from one sample sequenced in a study of shared clonotypes between healthy human individuals. This table comes from immunoSEQ multiplex PCR, and its TCRdb copy is limited to in-frame clones, with some not included. In the table there are approximately 650,000 clones, roughly 96% of which are singletons. Only CD45RO-negative cells positively selected for CCR7 counted as naive CD8 cells, so terminally differentiated effector memory CD45RA+ cells were excluded. Sequenced material: naive CD8+ T cells sorted from blood. The receptor set was obtained from a woman aged 25 to 39 in good health.

The chain uses TRBV4-1 and TRBJ2-3; 7 bases map to TRBD2. Germline V CDR1 and CDR2: MGHRA, YSYEKL. The CDR3 loop spans 14 amino acids. J lost 0 bases, V lost 8 bases, and 5 bases had no gene match. DNA of the CDR3: TGCGCCAGCGCCCATAGCGGGAGCACAGATACGCAGTATTTT. This gives the protein CASAHSGSTDTQYF.

V and J are TRBV5-1 and TRBJ1-1, with 7 positions matching TRBD1. Germline assignment: CDR1 SGHRS and CDR2 YFSETQ. After removal of 4 bases from V and 7 bases from J, the junction contained 10 bases not matched to a gene. CDR3 length equals 14 residues. Here the CDR3 reads CASSPTGVMIEAFF. The CDR3, as DNA: TGCGCCAGCAGCCCTACAGGGGTGATGATTGAAGCTTTCTTT.

The chain joins TRBV29-1 to TRBJ2-2, with TRBD2 identical over 10 bases. Germline V gives CDR1 SQVTM, CDR2 ANQGSEA. The CDR3 totals 14 residues. V was pared by 4 bases and J by 5 bases, with 4 bases of the junction left unmatched. CDR3 coding DNA: TGCAGCGTTGGGACTAGCGGATCGACCGGGGAGCTGTTTTTT. Protein sequence: CSVGTSGSTGELFF.

This rearrangement joins TRBV7-8 to TRBJ1-1; unclear D gene. CDR1 is SGHVS, CDR2 FQNEAQ, per germline. CDR3 length: 15 residues. The V end lost 2 bases, the J end lost 4 bases, and 14 bases lay between the germline ends. CDR3 nucleotide sequence: TGTGCCAGCAGCTTACTACGGGGAGAGGGCACTGAAGCTTTCTTT. Translated: CASSLLRGEGTEAFF.

This rearrangement joins TRBV28 to TRBJ2-1; 10 positions match TRBD1. Germline trimming cut 6 bases from V and 7 bases from J; bases unmatched to any gene: 9. CDR1 is MDHEN, CDR2 SYDVKM, per germline. This CDR3 region has 15 residues. For the CDR3, the DNA is TGTGCCAGCAGCCAGGACAGGGGGGTCGAGAATGAGCAGTTCTTC. Its protein product is CASSQDRGVENEQFF.

The J gene is TRBJ2-3, the V gene TRBV6-1; D gene uncertain. V lost 10 bases and J 7 bases, leaving 12 bases between the germline ends. The CDR3 loop spans 11 amino acids. Germline loops: CDR1 MNHNS, CDR2 SASEGT. This CDR3 is CATLELNTQYF. The CDR3 nucleotides are TGTGCCACCTTAGAGCTGAATACGCAGTATTTT.

The chain uses TRBV15 and TRBJ2-3, with D hard to call. Between the trimmed V and J ends, which lost 0 bases and 0 bases, there was a span of 7 bases. Germline CDR1 LNHNV, CDR2 YYDKDF (reference sequence). CDR3 length: 15 residues. In DNA form, the CDR3 reads TGTGCCACCAGCAGAGATGTCTATAGCACAGATACGCAGTATTTT. It specifies CATSRDVYSTDTQYF.

V is TRBV6-4 and J is TRBJ1-2, with 8 bases matching TRBD1. Germline V CDR1 and CDR2: MRHNA, SNTAGT. V shed 0 bases, J shed 5 bases, and the junction held 5 bases outside the gene matches. The CDR3 consists of 15 residues. As DNA, the CDR3 is TGTGCCAGCAGTGACTCGCCAGGGGGCATTTATGGCTACACCTTC. Its translation: CASSDSPGGIYGYTF.

V and J are TRBV10-2 and TRBJ2-1; D unresolved. The germline V gene encodes CDR1 WSHSY and CDR2 SAAADI. This CDR3 comprises 11 residues. The V gene lost 3 bases and the J gene lost 6 bases, with 3 bases spanning the gap. The CDR3: CASSEVNEQFF. The CDR3, as DNA: TGCGCCAGCAGTGAAGTCAATGAGCAGTTCTTC.

This clone was seen a single time. The V gene is TRBV2, the J gene TRBJ2-3, with TRBD2 identical over 8 bases. Per the germline V gene, CDR1 is SNHLY and CDR2 is FYNNEI. CDR3 size: 16 residues. The trim removed 7 bases at V and 4 bases at J, leaving 13 bases unmatched. In nucleotides, the CDR3 is TGTGCCAGCATAAGCGGGAGTTTTTTGGGACCAGATACGCAGTATTTT. This codes for CASISGSFLGPDTQYF.

The chain carries TRBV7-9 and TRBJ2-5, with D possibly TRBD2 on 6 matching bases. The germline gives CDR1 SEHNR, CDR2 FQNEAQ (reference sequence). The CDR3 loop spans 15 amino acids. V was pared by 4 bases and J by 9 bases, with 21 bases between. The CDR3: CASSSPWGDRQAQYF. In nucleotides, the CDR3 is TGTGCCAGCAGCTCCCCTTGGGGGGACCGCCAGGCCCAGTACTTC.

As concerns this clone: The junction does not match germline at one end; this may be a read error. The CDR3 reads CASSLGGTDLSAF. In nucleotides, the CDR3 is TGTGCCAGCAGCTTGGGGGGGACCGATCTGAGCGCCTTC. The J gene is TRBJ1-2, the V gene TRBV5-6; maybe TRBD1 (5 bases). This CDR3 has 13 amino acids. CDR1 and CDR2 (germline): SGHDT, YYEEEE.

This rearrangement joins TRBV28 to TRBJ1-5, with D maybe TRBD1 (5 bases). CDR1 is MDHEN, CDR2 SYDVKM, per germline. Deletions cut 5 bases from V and 9 bases from J, with 11 bases between. The CDR3 consists of 12 residues. DNA for the CDR3: TGTGCCAGCAGTAGAGACAGCCCGCCCCAGCATTTT. This translates into CASSRDSPPQHF.

This clone was seen a single time. V gene TRBV10-2 combines with J gene TRBJ2-2, with D possibly TRBD1 on 5 matching bases. The CDR3 extends over 15 amino acids. Germline V gene sequence: CDR1 WSHSY, CDR2 SAAADI. The ends were cut back, 2 bases at V and 6 bases at J, with 13 bases in the middle. This CDR3 reads CASSELMGHAGELFF. CDR3 nucleotide sequence: TGCGCCAGCAGTGAGCTTATGGGGCACGCCGGGGAGCTGTTTTTT.

CDR3 loop: CASSLCYVASLTSGNTIYF. The DNA of the CDR3 is TGTGCCAGCAGTTTATGTTATGTGGCCAGTTTGACCTCTGGAAACACCATATATTTT. The chain has TRBV27 and TRBJ1-3, with no clear D. The germline gives CDR1 MNHEY, CDR2 SMNVEV (reference sequence). V lost 1 base and J 0 bases, leaving 19 bases between the germline ends. CDR3 size: 19 residues.

This clone was seen only once. The same CDR3 is also encoded by other DNA sequences in this sample. The chain has TRBV28 and TRBJ2-7; tentative D call: TRBD1 (5 bases). V shed 6 bases and J shed 4 bases, with 10 bases lying between them. This CDR3 is 12 amino acids long. Germline CDR1 reads MDHEN; CDR2 reads SYDVKM. CDR3 DNA: TGTGCCAGCAGCCTCCCAGGGTACGAGCAGTACTTC. Translated, it gives CASSLPGYEQYF.

The chain is built from TRBV28 and TRBJ2-2; D unresolved. The length of the CDR3 is 12 residues. V was cut by 6 bases and J by 6 bases, with 8 bases left in between. Germline values: CDR1 MDHEN, CDR2 SYDVKM. The CDR3 DNA sequence: TGTGCCAGCAGGAACAAGGCCGGGGAGCTGTTTTTT. Amino acid sequence: CASRNKAGELFF.

The chain carries TRBV4-1 and TRBJ2-1; possibly TRBD2 for D (7 bases). This CDR3 has 14 residues. Deletions cut 1 base from V and 6 bases from J, with 10 bases between. The germline CDR1 and CDR2 sequences are MGHRA and YSYEKL. CDR3 nucleotide sequence: TGCGCCAGCAGCCAAGCCGGGGGGCTCAATGAGCAGTTCTTC. Translation gives CASSQAGGLNEQFF.

The V gene is TRBV5-4, the J gene TRBJ2-7; 7 bases agree with TRBD2. CDR3 size: 13 residues. Germline V gene sequence: CDR1 SGHNT, CDR2 YYREEE (reference sequence). Losses at the gene ends were 2 bases for V and 3 bases for J; bases not matched to a gene: 2. CDR3 nucleotides: TGTGCCAGCAGCTTCGGGGGGATCTACGAGCAGTACTTC. As protein: CASSFGGIYEQYF.

This clone was recorded once. V is TRBV2 and J is TRBJ2-7, with D maybe TRBD2 (6 bases). V was trimmed by 3 bases and J by 2 bases, leaving 14 bases between them. CDR1 is SNHLY and CDR2 is FYNNEI in the germline V gene. The length of the CDR3 is 15 residues. This CDR3 is CASSDGSGLTYEQYF. CDR3 sequence (DNA): TGTGCCAGCAGTGATGGGTCGGGACTGACCTACGAGCAGTACTTC.

J is TRBJ2-7 and V is TRBV7-9; no reliable D call. Germline V gene lookup returns CDR1 SEHNR and CDR2 FQNEAQ (reference sequence). The ends were cut back, 1 base at V and 6 bases at J, with 7 bases in the middle. There are 12 residues in the CDR3. The CDR3 DNA is TGTGCCAGCAGCTTAGGGTCCGCCGAGCAGTACTTC. Encoded protein: CASSLGSAEQYF. Combining the CDR3 with reference TRBV7-9 and TRBJ2-7 gives the whole variable domain DTGVSQNPRHKITKRGQNVTFRCDPISEHNRLYWYRQTLGQGPEFLTYFQNEAQLEKSRLLSDRFSAERPKGSFSTLEIQRTEQGDSAMYLCASSLGSAEQYFGPGTRLTVT.